What follows is one TCR beta chain and its context. It has no known antigen specificity. Base-call qualities are not available, and no considerably larger clone is one nucleotide away. The cohort consisted of hundreds of healthy bone marrow donors. All cohort members were sampled while nominally healthy, although unrecorded immune exposures were likely present. The donor tested CMV seronegative, placing the donor among the 300 to 450 seronegative members of the cohort. Each donor provided a peripheral blood sample, and peripheral blood mononuclear cells were used for TCR beta sequencing. The Qiagen DNeasy Blood Extraction Kit was used to extract genomic DNA from the blood cell samples. V is pruned by 5 bases and J by 10 bases, leaving 10 bases of the junction without a gene match. The CDR3 has 14 amino acids, counting the end cysteine and phenylalanine. This entry keeps only the CDR3 DNA: 42 bases, framed from base 1. Reading the germline V gene gives CDR1 SGHAT and CDR2 FQNNGV.

Receptors were amplified or captured by the immunoSEQ multiplex PCR assay. For the multiplex PCR, a mixture combining 60 forward primers for TCR Vbeta segments and 13 reverse primers for TCR Jbeta segments was used. A multiplex PCR assay on genomic DNA amplified the CDR3 region of rearranged TCR beta genes. The Illumina HiSeq System was used to sequence the amplified TCR beta libraries as 87-base-pair reads. In the original analysis: A later analysis tallied 75 million to 95 million unique TCR beta chains across the approximately 670 repertoires, and around 12 million of those chains were shared by two or more donors. A nearest-neighbor algorithm error-corrected the raw reads and collapsed the reads into unique sequences, merging closely related sequences to remove PCR and sequencing errors. To assign V, D and J gene segments, CDR3 sequences were aligned to IMGT reference sequences. Each retained sequence needed at least a six-nucleotide match to both a V gene segment and a J gene segment. A rearrangement counted as productive if the CDR3 had no stop codons and remained in frame with V and J, and every other rearrangement counted as non-productive. CDR3 was defined according to IMGT convention as the region running from the second conserved V-encoded cysteine to the conserved J-encoded phenylalanine. In an earlier analysis of more than 550 of the donors, sequences lacking an unambiguous match to a single V gene segment were excluded. In an earlier analysis of approximately 550 of the donors, V segments were called functional above 56.7% productive rearrangements and were called segregating when the between-donor standard deviation exceeded 5%. To diagnose cytomegalovirus status from the catalog of TCR beta chain sequences, a statistical classification framework was built. In a later analysis, TCR nucleotide sequences were compared against IMGT/GENE-DB human TR gene sequences so that V and J genes could be assigned. A later analysis assigned CDR3 sequences and most-parsimonious VDJ recombination scenarios with the TCRdist pipeline. In a later analysis, each TCR beta chain was defined by its CDR3 amino acid sequence together with its V-gene family, and reads lacking a unique V-gene family were excluded. In a later analysis, 450 to 600 highly shared, low-generation-probability nucleotide sequences were removed to address suspected cross-contamination and a sequencing artifact. In a later analysis, a clonal expansion index for each public chain was calculated from normalized within-repertoire ranks of inferred template counts. Generation probabilities in a later analysis came from a VDJ recombination model fitted to out-of-frame rearrangements, and those results were checked against IGoR. In a later analysis, TCR-TCR, TCR-HLA and TCR-CMV co-occurrence was scored with hypergeometric tests, and a repertoire-size bias correction was applied to TCR pairs. In a later analysis, false discovery rates were estimated by permuting HLA or CMV assignments 20 times. A later analysis grouped co-occurring TCRs with DBSCAN, adding TCRdist sequence similarity when clustering within HLA-allele-positive subsets. Repertoires with fewer than 30,000 or more than 120,000 public chains, plus five repertoires with anomalous nucleotide sharing, were excluded from co-occurrence clustering. What TCRdb holds here is the immuneACCESS table cut down to in-frame rearrangements. Part of the clones is not present; checked against another copy, under half of the missing clones reflect an unresolved V gene, and the others are unexplained. Clonal size and the V and J genes are those of that table, whereas D and trimming came from the DNA. Here the sample has about 60,000 clones; around 85% occur a single time. The top ten clones comprise roughly 3% of the sample.

The source of the sample is a study of cytomegalovirus exposure and HLA in healthy donors (dated by TCRdb to 2016 to 2017). Concerning the study at large: In an earlier analysis of under 750 of the donors, roughly 300 Gb of sequence data and about 110 million unique TCR beta sequences from about 190 million T cells were reported. About 280 gigabases of sequencing data and 91 million or so unique TCR sequences made up an early release that covered 500 to 650 HLA-typed donors. The genetic ancestry cluster associated with self-reported Caucasian donors included 65% to 90% of the roughly 390 genotyped donors. The study aimed to test whether cataloging public T cell receptors could reveal signatures of past pathogen exposure. The study used immunosequencing to profile the T cell repertoires of under 700 subjects and linked those repertoires to cytomegalovirus serostatus. A separate validation cohort of over a hundred different subjects was used in addition to the roughly 700-subject first cohort. To predict cytomegalovirus infection status, the study brought together high-throughput TCR immunosequencing, statistical association of individual TCRs with disease status, and machine learning. A later analysis re-examined previously published TCR beta repertoires from 600 to 700 donors and added high-resolution HLA genotyping to investigate patterns of TCR occurrence. Rather than drawing on any new phenotypic data, the later analysis identified candidate immune exposures from TCR beta sequences and the way those sequences occurred across donors. In an earlier analysis of a few hundred of the donors, high-throughput TCR beta sequencing was used to judge whether each TCR beta V gene segment behaved as functional or pseudogenic. Donor age, sex, ethnicity and CMV serostatus were compiled together with the repertoire data. In a later genetic analysis, genome-wide SNP genotypes for 398 of the 666 donors were used, and that subset was treated as a discovery cohort. All discovery cohort repertoires had been generated using a single sequencing platform. Both class I and class II loci were covered by HLA typing, at four-digit resolution. The number of donors typed differed by locus, with roughly 620-640 for A, B, C, DRB1 and DQB1, 522 for DQA1, some 570 for DPA1, and under 490 for DPB1. Because of strong linkage in the cohort, a few DR-DQ haplotypes were treated as single units for association and clustering. Among roughly 400 genotyped donors of the cohort, an average of roughly 230,000 unique TCR beta nucleotide sequences was sequenced per donor, of which approximately 18% were non-productive. The paper as a whole reports these results and caveats: In a later genetic analysis, a missense DCLRE1C variant was associated with V-gene and J-gene trimming of TCR beta chains, and the association was replicated in an independent cohort. The classifier was reported to diagnose cytomegalovirus status with high specificity and sensitivity in both the original cohort and the validation cohort. In a later analysis, most CMV-associated TCR beta chains were found to appear HLA-restricted, with HLA associations seemingly driven largely by CMV exposure. Three of the identified cytomegalovirus-associated TCR beta chains were confirmed in vitro to be specific for cytomegalovirus antigens. Because counts were too low, roughly 16 rarely observed V segments, including chromosome 9 orphons, were left out of the earlier analysis of 587 of the donors. The study gave a list of about 170 TCR beta chains associated with cytomegalovirus. According to a later genetic analysis, donors in an Asian-associated ancestry cluster had fewer N-insertions in productive TCRs than the approximately 630-donor mean. The authors suggested that the approach could potentially be generalized to other disease states and immunological phenotypes. According to a later analysis, TCR association rates differed among HLA loci, with DRB1 alleles showing the most associated TCRs and HLA-C alleles showing the fewest. Only TCR beta chains were sequenced in this cohort, and the absence of alpha or paired-chain data limited detectable features. A later analysis found that HLA-associated TCR beta chains were more clonally expanded and had lower generation probabilities than equally common non-associated chains. A later analysis reported that several top co-occurrence clusters appeared linked to parvovirus B19, influenza, CMV and Epstein-Barr virus. Correlated functional status among segregating V segments might reflect linkage disequilibrium, but an unknown experimental factor could not be ruled out. A further reported finding was that TCR beta sequences accurately predicted the HLA-A and HLA-B alleles for most subjects in the first cohort. When HLA alleles, especially DR and DQ, strongly co-occurred, TCR associations were difficult to assign to individual alleles. In an earlier analysis of 587 of the donors, most TCR beta V segments appeared in productive rearrangements about 87% or about 30% of the time, broadly matching IMGT annotations. Specific HLA alleles were associated with 15,000 to 20,000 TCR beta sequences at a false discovery rate of 0.05 in a later analysis. The sequencing pipeline was judged likely to have produced a cluster of highly shared sequence variants as a technical artifact. The presence/absence analyses assumed that sequencing depth was roughly uniform across donors, and that assumption may not be true. Most TCR sequences were seen in very few donors, while some public TCRs were found in many individuals. Because some donors lacked HLA typing at each locus, the association tests relied only on the typed subset. The 87-base-pair reads could not distinguish some IMGT-functional V segments, including TRBV6-2 and TRBV6-3, so those segments were excluded. Immune exposure information for the cohort was limited to CMV serostatus.

This TCR was recovered from a young woman in good health and CMV-seronegative. The rearranged chain carries TRBV11-2 and TRBJ1-1, with 10 bases matching TRBD1. Sequenced sample: PBMCs. The DNA sequence reads TGTGCCAGCAGCCCGACAGGGGGCCCCCCGGGAGCTTTCTTT. This gives the protein CASSPTGGPPGAFF.